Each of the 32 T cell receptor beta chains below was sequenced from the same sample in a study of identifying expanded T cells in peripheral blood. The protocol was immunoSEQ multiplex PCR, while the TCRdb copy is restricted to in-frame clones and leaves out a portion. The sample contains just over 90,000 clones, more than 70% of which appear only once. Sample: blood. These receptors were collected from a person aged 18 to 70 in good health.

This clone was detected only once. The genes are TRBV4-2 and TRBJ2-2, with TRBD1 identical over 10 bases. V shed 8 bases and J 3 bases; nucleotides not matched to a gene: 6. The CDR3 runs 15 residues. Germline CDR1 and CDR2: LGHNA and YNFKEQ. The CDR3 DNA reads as TGTGCCAGCTGCGACAGGGGGCGAGACACCGGGGAGCTGTTTTTT. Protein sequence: CASCDRGRDTGELFF.

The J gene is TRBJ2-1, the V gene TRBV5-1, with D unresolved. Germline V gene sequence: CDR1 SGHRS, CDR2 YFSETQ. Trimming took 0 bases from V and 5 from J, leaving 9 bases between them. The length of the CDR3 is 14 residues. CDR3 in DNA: TGCGCCAGCAGCTTGGATGCTGGGAACAATGAGCAGTTCTTC. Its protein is CASSLDAGNNEQFF.

In DNA form, the CDR3 reads TGTGCCAGCAGCGTCGAGACAGTCACAGATACGCAGTATTTT. Translation gives CASSVETVTDTQYF. V gene TRBV9 combines with J gene TRBJ2-3, with D possibly TRBD1 on 5 matching bases. The germline gives CDR1 SGDLS, CDR2 YYNGEE. V was shortened by 2 bases and J by 2 bases, with 9 bases between the two germline ends. The CDR3 totals 14 residues. The full variable domain, in which reference TRBV9 and TRBJ2-3 provide the parts outside the CDR3, is DSGVTQTPKHLITATGQRVTLRCSPRSGDLSVYWYQQSLDQGLQFLIQYYNGEERAKGNILERFSAQQFPDLHSELNLSSLELGDSALYFCASSVETVTDTQYFGPGTRLTVL.

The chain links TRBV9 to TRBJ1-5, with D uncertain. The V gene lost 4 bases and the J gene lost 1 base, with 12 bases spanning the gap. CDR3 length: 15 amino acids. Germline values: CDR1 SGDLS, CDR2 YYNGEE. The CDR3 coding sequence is TGTGCCAGCAGCCTGGATGGGGTCAGCAATCAGCCCCAGCATTTT. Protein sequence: CASSLDGVSNQPQHF.

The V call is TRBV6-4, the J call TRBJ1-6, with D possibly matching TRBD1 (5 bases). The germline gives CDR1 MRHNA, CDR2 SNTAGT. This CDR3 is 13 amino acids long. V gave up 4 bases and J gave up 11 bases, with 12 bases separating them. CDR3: CASSGDGMTPLHF. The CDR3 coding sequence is TGTGCCAGCAGTGGGGACGGGATGACACCCCTCCACTTT.

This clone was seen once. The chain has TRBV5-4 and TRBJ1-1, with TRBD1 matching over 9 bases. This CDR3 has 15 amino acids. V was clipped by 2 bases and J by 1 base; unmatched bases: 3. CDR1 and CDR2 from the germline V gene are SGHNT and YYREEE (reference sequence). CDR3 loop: CASSLQGAQNTEAFF. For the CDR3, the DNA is TGTGCCAGCAGCTTACAGGGGGCGCAGAACACTGAAGCTTTCTTT.

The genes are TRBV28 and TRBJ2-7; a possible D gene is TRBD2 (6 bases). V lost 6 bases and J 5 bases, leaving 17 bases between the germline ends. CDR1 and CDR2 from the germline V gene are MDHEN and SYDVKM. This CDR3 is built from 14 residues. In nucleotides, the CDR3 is TGTGCCAGCAGGTATAGCGGACGATCCGACGAGCAGTACTTC. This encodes CASRYSGRSDEQYF.

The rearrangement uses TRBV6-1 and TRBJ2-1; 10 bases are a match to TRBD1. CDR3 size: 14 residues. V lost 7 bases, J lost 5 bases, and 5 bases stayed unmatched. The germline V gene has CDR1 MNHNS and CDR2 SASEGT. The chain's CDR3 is CASKTGTGDNEQFF. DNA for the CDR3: TGTGCCAGCAAAACCGGGACAGGGGACAATGAGCAGTTCTTC.

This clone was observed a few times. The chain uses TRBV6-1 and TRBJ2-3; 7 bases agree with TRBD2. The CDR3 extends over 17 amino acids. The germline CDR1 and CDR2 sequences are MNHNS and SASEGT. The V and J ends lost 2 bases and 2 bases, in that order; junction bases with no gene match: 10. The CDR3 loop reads CASSEPPGGGLTDTQYF. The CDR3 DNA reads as TGTGCCAGCAGTGAACCTCCGGGGGGAGGACTCACAGATACGCAGTATTTT.

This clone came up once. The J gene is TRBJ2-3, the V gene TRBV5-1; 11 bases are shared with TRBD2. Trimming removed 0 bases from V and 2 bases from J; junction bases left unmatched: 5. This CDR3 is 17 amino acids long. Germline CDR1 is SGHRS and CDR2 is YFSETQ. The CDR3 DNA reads TGCGCCAGCAGCTTGGCTAGCGGGGGGCATACCACAGATACGCAGTATTTT. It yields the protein CASSLASGGHTTDTQYF. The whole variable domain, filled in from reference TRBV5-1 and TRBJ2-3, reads KAGVTQTPRYLIKTRGQQVTLSCSPISGHRSVSWYQQTPGQGLQFLFEYFSETQRNKGNFPGRFSGRQFSNSRSEMNVSTLELGDSALYLCASSLASGGHTTDTQYFGPGTRLTVL.

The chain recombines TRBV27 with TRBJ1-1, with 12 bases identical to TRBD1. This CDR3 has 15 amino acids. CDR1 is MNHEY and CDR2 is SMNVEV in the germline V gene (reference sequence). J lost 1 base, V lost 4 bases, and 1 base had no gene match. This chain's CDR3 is CASSWDRGPNTEAFF. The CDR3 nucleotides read TGTGCCAGCAGTTGGGACAGGGGGCCGAACACTGAAGCTTTCTTT.

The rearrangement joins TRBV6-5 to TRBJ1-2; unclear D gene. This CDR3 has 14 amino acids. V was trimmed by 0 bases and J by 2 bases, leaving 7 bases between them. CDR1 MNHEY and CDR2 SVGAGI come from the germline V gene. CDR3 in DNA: TGTGCCAGCAGTTACTCGGGTGAAAACTATGGCTACACCTTC. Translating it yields CASSYSGENYGYTF.

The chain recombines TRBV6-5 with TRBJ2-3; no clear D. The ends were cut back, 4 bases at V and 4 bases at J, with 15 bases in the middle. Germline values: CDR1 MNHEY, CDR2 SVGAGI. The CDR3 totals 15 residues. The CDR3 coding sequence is TGTGCCAGCAGTTCAAGCCATGATGAAGCAGATACGCAGTATTTT. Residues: CASSSSHDEADTQYF.

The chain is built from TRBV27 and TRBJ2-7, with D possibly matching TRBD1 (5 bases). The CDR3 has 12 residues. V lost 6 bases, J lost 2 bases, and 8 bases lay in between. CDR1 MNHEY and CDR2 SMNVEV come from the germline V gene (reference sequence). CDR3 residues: CASRDMAYEQYF. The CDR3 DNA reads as TGTGCCAGCAGGGACATGGCCTACGAGCAGTACTTC.

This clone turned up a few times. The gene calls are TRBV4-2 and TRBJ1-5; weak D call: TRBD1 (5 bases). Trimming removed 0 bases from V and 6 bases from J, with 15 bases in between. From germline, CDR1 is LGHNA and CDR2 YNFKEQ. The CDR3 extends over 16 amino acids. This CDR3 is CASSQDWDRERQPQHF. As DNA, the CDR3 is TGTGCCAGCAGCCAAGATTGGGACCGGGAACGTCAGCCCCAGCATTTT.

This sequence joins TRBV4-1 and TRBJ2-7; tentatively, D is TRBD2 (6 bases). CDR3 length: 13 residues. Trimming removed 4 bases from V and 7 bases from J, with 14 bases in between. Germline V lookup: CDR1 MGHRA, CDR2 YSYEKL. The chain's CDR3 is CASSPRAGGEQYF. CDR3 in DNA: TGCGCCAGCAGCCCCCGGGCCGGGGGTGAGCAGTACTTC.

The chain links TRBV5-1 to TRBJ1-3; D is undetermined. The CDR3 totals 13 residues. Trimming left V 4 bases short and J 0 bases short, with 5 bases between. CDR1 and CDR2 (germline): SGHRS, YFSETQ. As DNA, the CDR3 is TGCGCCAGCAGCCCGACCTCTGGAAACACCATATATTTT. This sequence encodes CASSPTSGNTIYF.

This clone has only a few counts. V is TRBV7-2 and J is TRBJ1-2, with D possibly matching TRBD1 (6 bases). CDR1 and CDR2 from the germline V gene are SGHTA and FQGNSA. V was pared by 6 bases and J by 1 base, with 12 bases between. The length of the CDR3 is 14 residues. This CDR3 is CASSPQGINYGYTF. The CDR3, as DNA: TGTGCCAGCAGTCCGCAGGGGATTAACTATGGCTACACCTTC.

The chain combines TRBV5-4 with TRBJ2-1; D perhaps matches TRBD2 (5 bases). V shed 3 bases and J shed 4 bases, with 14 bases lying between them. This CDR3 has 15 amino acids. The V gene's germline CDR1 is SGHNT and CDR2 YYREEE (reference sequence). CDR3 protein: CASSSFSRGYNEQFF. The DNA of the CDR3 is TGTGCCAGCAGCTCCTTTTCCCGGGGATACAATGAGCAGTTCTTC.

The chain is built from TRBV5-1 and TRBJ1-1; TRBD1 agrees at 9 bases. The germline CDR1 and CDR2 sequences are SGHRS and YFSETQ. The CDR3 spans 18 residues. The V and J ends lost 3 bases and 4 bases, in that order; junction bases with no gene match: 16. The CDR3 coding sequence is TGCGCCAGCAGCTCACACGTCCCGGGACAGGGAATCGGCACTGAAGCTTTCTTT. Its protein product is CASSSHVPGQGIGTEAFF. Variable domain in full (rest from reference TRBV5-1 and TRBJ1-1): KAGVTQTPRYLIKTRGQQVTLSCSPISGHRSVSWYQQTPGQGLQFLFEYFSETQRNKGNFPGRFSGRQFSNSRSEMNVSTLELGDSALYLCASSSHVPGQGIGTEAFFGQGTRLTVV.

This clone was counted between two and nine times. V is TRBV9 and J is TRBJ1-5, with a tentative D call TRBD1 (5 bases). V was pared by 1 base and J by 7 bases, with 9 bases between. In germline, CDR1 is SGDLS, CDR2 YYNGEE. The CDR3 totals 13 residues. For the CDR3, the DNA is TGTGCCAGCAGCGTACAGGGTGGACAGCCCCAGCATTTT. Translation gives CASSVQGGQPQHF.

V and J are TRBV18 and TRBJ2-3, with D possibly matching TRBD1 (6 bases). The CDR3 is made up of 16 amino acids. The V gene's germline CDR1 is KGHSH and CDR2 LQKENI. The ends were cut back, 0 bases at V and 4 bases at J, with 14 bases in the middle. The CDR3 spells CASSPPGQGPSDTQYF. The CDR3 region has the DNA TGTGCCAGCTCACCACCTGGGCAGGGGCCGTCAGATACGCAGTATTTT.

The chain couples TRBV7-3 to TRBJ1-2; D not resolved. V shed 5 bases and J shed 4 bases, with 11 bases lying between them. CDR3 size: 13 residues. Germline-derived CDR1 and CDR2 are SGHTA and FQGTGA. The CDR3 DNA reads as TGTGCCAGCAGCCTGGACGGAATCTATGGCTACACCTTC. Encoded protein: CASSLDGIYGYTF.

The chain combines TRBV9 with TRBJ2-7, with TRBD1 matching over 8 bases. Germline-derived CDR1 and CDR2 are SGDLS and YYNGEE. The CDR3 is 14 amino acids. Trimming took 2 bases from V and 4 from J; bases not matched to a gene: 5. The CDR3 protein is CASSVTGERYEQYF. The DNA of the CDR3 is TGTGCCAGCAGCGTGACAGGGGAAAGGTACGAGCAGTACTTC.

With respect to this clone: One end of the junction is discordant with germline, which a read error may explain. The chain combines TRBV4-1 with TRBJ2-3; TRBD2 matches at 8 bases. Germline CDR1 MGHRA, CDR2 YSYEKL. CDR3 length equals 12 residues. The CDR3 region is CASSQVGGRTLF. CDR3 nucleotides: TGCGCCAGCAGCCAAGTGGGCGGGAGGACCCTTTTT.

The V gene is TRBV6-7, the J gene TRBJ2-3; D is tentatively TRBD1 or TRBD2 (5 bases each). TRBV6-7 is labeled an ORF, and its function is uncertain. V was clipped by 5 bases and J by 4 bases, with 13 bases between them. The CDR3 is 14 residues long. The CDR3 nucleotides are TGTGCCAGCAGTCCGAGGGGAAGGCCAGATACGCAGTATTTT. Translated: CASSPRGRPDTQYF.

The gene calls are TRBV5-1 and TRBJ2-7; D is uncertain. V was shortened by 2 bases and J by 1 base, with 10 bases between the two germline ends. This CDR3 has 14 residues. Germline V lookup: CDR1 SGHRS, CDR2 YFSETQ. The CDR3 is CASSFQELSYEQYF. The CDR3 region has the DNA TGCGCCAGCAGCTTCCAGGAATTGTCCTACGAGCAGTACTTC.

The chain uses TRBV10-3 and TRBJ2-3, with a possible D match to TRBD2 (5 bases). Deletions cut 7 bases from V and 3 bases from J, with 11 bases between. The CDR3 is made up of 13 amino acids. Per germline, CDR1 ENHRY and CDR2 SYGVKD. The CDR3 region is CAIMSGETDTQYF. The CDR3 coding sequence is TGTGCCATCATGAGCGGTGAGACAGATACGCAGTATTTT.

CDR3 coding DNA: TGTGCCAGCAGTTACTCGTCCGGGAATCAGCCCCAGCATTTT. Translated: CASSYSSGNQPQHF. This sequence joins TRBV6-5 and TRBJ1-5; D gene uncertain. The CDR3 totals 14 residues. Germline V gene sequence: CDR1 MNHEY, CDR2 SVGAGI. With 0 bases removed from V and 4 bases from J, the gap between germline ends came to 7 bases.

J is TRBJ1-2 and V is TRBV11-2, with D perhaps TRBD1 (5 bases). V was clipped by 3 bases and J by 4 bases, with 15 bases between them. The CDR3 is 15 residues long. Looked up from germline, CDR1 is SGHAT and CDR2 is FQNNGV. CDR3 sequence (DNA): TGTGCCAGCAGCTTGTCGCAGGGTAATACCTATGGCTACACCTTC. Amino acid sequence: CASSLSQGNTYGYTF.

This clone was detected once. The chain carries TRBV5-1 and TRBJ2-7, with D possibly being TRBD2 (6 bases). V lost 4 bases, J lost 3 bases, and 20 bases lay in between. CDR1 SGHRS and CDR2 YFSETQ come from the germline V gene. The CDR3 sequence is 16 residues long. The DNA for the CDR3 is TGCGCCAGCAGCCTGGGGGGTCTGGGTGCGGTCTACGAGCAGTACTTC. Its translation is CASSLGGLGAVYEQYF. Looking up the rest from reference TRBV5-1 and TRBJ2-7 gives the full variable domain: KAGVTQTPRYLIKTRGQQVTLSCSPISGHRSVSWYQQTPGQGLQFLFEYFSETQRNKGNFPGRFSGRQFSNSRSEMNVSTLELGDSALYLCASSLGGLGAVYEQYFGPGTRLTVT.

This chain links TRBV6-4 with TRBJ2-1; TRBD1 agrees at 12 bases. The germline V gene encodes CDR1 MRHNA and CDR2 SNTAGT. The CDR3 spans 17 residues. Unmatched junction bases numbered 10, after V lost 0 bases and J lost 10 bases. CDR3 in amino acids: CASSDSQMGQGAWEQFF. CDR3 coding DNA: TGTGCCAGCAGTGACTCCCAGATGGGACAGGGGGCATGGGAGCAGTTCTTC.